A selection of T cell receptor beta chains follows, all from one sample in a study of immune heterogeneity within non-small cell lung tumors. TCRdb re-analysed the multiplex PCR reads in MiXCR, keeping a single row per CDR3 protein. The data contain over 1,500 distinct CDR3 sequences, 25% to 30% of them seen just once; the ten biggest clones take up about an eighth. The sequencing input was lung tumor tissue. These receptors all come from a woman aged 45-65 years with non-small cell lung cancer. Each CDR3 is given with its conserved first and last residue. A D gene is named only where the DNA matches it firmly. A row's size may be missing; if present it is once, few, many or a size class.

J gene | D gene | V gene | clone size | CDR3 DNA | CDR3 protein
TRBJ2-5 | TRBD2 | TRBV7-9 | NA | TGTGCCAGCACCATTCAGGCGGGGGGGCCAGAGACCCAGTACTTC | CASTIQAGGPETQYF
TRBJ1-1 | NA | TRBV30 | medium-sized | TGTGCCTGGAGTGTATTACAGGGAACTGAAGCTTTCTTT | CAWSVLQGTEAFF
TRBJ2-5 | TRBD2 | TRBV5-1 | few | TGCGCCAGCAGACCGGATGGGGGAGGGCTAGAGACCCAGTACTTC | CASRPDGGGLETQYF
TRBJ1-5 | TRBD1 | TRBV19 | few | TGTGCCAGTCATGAGACAGGGGTTAGCAATCAGCCCCAGCATTTT | CASHETGVSNQPQHF
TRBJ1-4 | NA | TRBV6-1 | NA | TGTGCCAGCAGCCACCCGTCTTTTCAACTGTTTTTT | CASSHPSFQLFF
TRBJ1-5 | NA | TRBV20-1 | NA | TGCAGTGCAACCGTACAGGGCATGGGTCAGCCCCAGCATTTT | CSATVQGMGQPQHF
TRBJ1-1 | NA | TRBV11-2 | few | TGTGCCAGCAGCTTAGGATTTGAGGGGAAAGCTTTCTTT | CASSLGFEGKAFF
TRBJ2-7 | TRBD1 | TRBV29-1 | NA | TGCAGCGCTGATAGTACAGGGGGCACCTACGAGCAGTACTTC | CSADSTGGTYEQYF
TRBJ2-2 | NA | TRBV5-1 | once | TGCGCCAGCAGCTTGGCACCCCTAACGGCCGGGGAGCTGTTTTTT | CASSLAPLTAGELFF
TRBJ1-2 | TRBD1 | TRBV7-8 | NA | TGTGCCAGCAGTGGTGACAGGGTGGGAGGCTACACCTTC | CASSGDRVGGYTF
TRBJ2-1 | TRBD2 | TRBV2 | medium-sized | TGTGCCAGCAGCGAACACTATGGACTAGCGGTAAATGAGCAGTTCTTC | CASSEHYGLAVNEQFF
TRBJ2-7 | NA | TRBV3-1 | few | TGTGCCAGCAGCCAAATCAGGGGTAGTGAGCAGTACTTC | CASSQIRGSEQYF
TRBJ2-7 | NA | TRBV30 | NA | TGTGCCTGTGCCCCCGGCGGCTCCTACGAGCAGTACTTC | CACAPGGSYEQYF
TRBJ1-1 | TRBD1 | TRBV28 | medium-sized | TGTGCCAGCAGTGATCGGGACAGACACACTGAAGCTTTCTTT | CASSDRDRHTEAFF
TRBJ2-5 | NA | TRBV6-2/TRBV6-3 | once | TGTGCCAGCATATACGTCGAGACCCAGTACTTC | CASIYVETQYF
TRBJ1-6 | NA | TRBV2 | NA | TGTGCCAGCAACAGGGTGGGTAATTCACCCCTCCACTTT | CASNRVGNSPLHF
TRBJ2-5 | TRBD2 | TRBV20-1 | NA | TGCAGTGCTAGTACTAGCGGGGGAAAGGGGGAGACCCAGTACTTC | CSASTSGGKGETQYF
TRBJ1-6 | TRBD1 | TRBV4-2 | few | TGTGCCAGCAGCCAAGTTCGACAGGGGAGATCACCCCTCCACTTT | CASSQVRQGRSPLHF
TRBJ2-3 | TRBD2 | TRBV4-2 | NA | TGTGCCAGCAGCCGAAGCGGGGAGGCTACAGATACGCAGTATTTT | CASSRSGEATDTQYF
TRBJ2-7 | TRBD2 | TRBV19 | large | TGTGCCAGTAGCCGAGGACTAGCGGGATACGAGCAGTACTTC | CASSRGLAGYEQYF
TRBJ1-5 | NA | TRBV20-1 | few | TGCAGTGCTACGGTCCCTAATCAGCCCCAGCATTTT | CSATVPNQPQHF
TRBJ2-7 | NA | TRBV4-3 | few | TGCGCCAGCAGCCAAGTTGCTGGGAACTCCTACGAGCAGTACTTC | CASSQVAGNSYEQYF
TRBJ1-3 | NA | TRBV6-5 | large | TGTGCCAGCAGTTACAGGCCCCGCTCTGGAAACACCATATATTTT | CASSYRPRSGNTIYF
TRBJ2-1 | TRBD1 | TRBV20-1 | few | TGCAGTGCTTCCCGGGACAGGGGTTACAATGAGCAGTTCTTC | CSASRDRGYNEQFF
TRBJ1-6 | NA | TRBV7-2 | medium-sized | TGTGCCAGCAGTCCAGAATATTCACCCCTCCACTTT | CASSPEYSPLHF
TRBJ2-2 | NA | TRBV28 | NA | TGTGCCAGCAGTACCCCCGGTGGGGGTACTTTCTCCGGGGAGCTGTTTTTT | CASSTPGGGTFSGELFF
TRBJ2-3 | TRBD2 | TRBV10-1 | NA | TGCGCCAGCAGTGAGTTTATAGCGGGGGCGCAGTATTTT | CASSEFIAGAQYF
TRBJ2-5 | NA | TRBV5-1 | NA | TGCGCCAGCAGCTTGGGGAGTACGGACACTTCAAAGACCCAGTACTTC | CASSLGSTDTSKTQYF
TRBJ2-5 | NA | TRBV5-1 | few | TGCGCCAGCAGCTTGGAAGGTTTAGGGGAGACCCAGTACTTC | CASSLEGLGETQYF
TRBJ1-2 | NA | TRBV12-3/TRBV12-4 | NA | TGTGCCAGCAGTCTCGGCCCCTATGGCTACACCTTC | CASSLGPYGYTF
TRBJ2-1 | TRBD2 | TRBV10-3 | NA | TGTGCCATCAGTGAGCAGGGACTAGCGGATTACAATGAGCAGTTCTTC | CAISEQGLADYNEQFF
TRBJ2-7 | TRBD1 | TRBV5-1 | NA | TGCGCCAGCAGCGACGAGGGACAGGGGGCGGGGTACGAGCAGTACTTC | CASSDEGQGAGYEQYF
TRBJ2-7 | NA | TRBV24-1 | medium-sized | TGTGCCACCAGTGATTTGACCGGCGAGCAGTACTTC | CATSDLTGEQYF
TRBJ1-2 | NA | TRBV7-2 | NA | TGTGCCAGCAGCCACCGGGACATGGGCAGCTACACCTTC | CASSHRDMGSYTF
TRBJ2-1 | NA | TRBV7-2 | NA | TGTGCCAGCAGCTTAGCTGATGGGAGACAGAGCTCCTACAATGAGCAGTTCTTC | CASSLADGRQSSYNEQFF
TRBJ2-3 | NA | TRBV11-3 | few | TGTGCCAGCAGCTTAGGGACGGGGAACACGCAGTATTTT | CASSLGTGNTQYF
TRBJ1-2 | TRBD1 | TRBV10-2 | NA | TGCGCCAGCAGTGAGGGACAGGGATTGTCAACCAGTTATGGCTACACCTTC | CASSEGQGLSTSYGYTF
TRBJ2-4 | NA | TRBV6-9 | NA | TGTGCCAGCAGTTACCTTAGACAGAGCGCCAAAAACATTCAGTACTTC | CASSYLRQSAKNIQYF
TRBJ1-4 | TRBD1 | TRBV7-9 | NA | TGTGCCAGCAGCTTGGACAGGCTGGCACGTAATGAAAAACTGTTTTTT | CASSLDRLARNEKLFF
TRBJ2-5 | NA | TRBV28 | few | TGTGCCAGCAATCCCCTTGGCGGGAAAACGGGGGCCCAGTACTTC | CASNPLGGKTGAQYF
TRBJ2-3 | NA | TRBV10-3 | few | TGTGCCATCAGTCAGAGTACAGATACGCAGTATTTT | CAISQSTDTQYF
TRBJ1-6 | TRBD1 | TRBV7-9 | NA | TGTGCCAGCAGCTCGGGACAGATTAATTCACCCCTCCACTTT | CASSSGQINSPLHF
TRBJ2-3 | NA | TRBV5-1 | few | TGCGCCAGCAGCCGCGCATCAGATACGCAGTATTTT | CASSRASDTQYF
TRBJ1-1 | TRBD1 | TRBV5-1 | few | TGCGCCAGCAGCCAACAGGGGGCCACTGAAGCTTTCTTT | CASSQQGATEAFF
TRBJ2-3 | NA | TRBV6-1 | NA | TGTGCCAGCAGTCTCGTCGGAGATACGCAGTATTTT | CASSLVGDTQYF
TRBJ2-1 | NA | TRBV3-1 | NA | TGTGCCAGCAGCCCACTGGATAAGGGGGCGGGGCCCTACAATGAGCAGTTCTTC | CASSPLDKGAGPYNEQFF
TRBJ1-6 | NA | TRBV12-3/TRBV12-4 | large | TGTGCCAGCAGTACCTCCCTTCGTGGTAATTCACCCCTCCACTTT | CASSTSLRGNSPLHF
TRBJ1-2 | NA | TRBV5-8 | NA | TGTGCCAGCAGCTTGTTAAACTCCTATGGCTACACCTTC | CASSLLNSYGYTF
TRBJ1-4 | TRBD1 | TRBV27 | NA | TGTGCCAGCAGTCCCGCCCCCGGGACAGGGTTAGGAAAACTGTTTTTT | CASSPAPGTGLGKLFF
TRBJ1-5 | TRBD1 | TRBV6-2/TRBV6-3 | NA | TGTGCCAGCAGTGTGGGGACAGTTCAAAATCAGCCCCAGCATTTT | CASSVGTVQNQPQHF
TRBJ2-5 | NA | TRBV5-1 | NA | TGCGCCAGCAGCTCCCAGGGTGGTGGGGTGGAGGAGACCCAGTACTTC | CASSSQGGGVEETQYF
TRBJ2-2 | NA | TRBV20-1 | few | TGCAGTGTCCCAACAGCGACACCGTTGGGAGTAACCGGGGAGCTGTTTTTT | CSVPTATPLGVTGELFF
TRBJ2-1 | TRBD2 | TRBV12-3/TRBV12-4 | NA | TGTGCCAGCATCCTTGAGATAGCGGGTGTCTCCTACAATGAGCAGTTCTTC | CASILEIAGVSYNEQFF